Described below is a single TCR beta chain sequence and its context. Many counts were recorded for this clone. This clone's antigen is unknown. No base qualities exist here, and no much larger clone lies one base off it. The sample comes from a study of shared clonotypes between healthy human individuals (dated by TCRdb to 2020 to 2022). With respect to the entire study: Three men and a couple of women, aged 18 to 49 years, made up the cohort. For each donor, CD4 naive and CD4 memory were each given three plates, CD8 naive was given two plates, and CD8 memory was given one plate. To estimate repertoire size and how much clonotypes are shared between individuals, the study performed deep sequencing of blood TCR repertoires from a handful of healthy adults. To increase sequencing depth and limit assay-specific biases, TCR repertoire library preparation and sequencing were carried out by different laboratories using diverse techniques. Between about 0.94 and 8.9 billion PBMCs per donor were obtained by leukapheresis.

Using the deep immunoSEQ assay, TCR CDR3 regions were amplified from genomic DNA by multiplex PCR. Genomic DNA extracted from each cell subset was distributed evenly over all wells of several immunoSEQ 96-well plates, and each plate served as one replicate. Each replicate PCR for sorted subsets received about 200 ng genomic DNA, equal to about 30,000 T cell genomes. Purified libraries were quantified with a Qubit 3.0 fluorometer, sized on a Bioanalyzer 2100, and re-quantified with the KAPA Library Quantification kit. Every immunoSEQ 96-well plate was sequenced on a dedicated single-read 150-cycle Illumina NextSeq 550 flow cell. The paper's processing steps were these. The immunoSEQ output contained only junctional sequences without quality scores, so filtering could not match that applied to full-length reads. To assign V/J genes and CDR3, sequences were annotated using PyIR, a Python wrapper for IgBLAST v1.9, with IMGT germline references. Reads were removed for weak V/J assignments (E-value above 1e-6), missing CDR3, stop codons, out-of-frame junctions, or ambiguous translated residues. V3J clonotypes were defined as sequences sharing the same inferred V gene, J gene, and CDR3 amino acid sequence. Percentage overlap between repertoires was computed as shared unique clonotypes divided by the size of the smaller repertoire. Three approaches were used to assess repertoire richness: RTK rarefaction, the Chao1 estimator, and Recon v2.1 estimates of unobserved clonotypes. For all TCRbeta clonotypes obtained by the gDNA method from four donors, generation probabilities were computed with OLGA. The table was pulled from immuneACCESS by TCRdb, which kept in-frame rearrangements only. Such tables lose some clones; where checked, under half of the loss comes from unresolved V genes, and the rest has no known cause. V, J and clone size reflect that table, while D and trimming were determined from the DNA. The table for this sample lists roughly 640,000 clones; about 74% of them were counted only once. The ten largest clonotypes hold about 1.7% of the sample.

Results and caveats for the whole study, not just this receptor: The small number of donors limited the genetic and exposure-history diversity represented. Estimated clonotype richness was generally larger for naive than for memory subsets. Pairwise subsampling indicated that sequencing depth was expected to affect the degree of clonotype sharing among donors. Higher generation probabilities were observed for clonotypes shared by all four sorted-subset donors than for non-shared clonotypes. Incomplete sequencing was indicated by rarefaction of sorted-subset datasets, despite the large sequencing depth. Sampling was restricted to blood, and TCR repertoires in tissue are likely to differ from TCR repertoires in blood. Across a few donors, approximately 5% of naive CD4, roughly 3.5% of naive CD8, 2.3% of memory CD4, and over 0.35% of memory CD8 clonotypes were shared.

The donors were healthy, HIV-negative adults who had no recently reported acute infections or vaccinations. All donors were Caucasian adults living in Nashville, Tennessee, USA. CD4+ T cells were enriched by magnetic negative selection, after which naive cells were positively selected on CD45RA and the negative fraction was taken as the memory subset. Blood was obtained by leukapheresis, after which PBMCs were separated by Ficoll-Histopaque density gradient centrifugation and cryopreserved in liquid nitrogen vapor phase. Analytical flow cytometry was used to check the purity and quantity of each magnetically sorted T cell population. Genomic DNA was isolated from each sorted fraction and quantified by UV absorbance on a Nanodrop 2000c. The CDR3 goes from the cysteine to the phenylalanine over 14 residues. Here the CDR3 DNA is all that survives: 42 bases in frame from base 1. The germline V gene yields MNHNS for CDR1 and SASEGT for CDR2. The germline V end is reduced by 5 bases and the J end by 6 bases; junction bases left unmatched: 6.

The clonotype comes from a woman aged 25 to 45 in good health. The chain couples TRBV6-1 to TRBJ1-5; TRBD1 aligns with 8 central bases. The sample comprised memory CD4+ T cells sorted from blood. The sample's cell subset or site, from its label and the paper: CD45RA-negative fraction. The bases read TGTGCCAGCAGTCTACAGGGGGACGGTCAGCCCCAGCATTTT. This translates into CASSLQGDGQPQHF.